Listed below are T cell receptor beta chains from one sample, sequenced in a study of cytomegalovirus exposure and HLA in healthy donors. Method: immunoSEQ multiplex PCR; TCRdb's copy keeps in-frame clones and lacks some. The sample has roughly 34,000 clones. Input material: PBMCs. The origin of the receptors is a man aged 35-49 years in good health and CMV-seronegative. Both conserved end residues are part of each CDR3. Clone size is shown for a subset of rows, as once, few, many or a class of expanded clone.

clone size: .; V gene: TRBV7-9; J gene: TRBJ2-7; CDR3 protein: CASSPGDRAYEQYF
clone size: .; V gene: TRBV11-2; J gene: TRBJ2-2; CDR3 protein: CASSLGRGQATGELFF
clone size: .; V gene: TRBV5-1; J gene: TRBJ2-3; CDR3 protein: CASSLSGRVRSTDTQYF
clone size: .; V gene: TRBV7-9; J gene: TRBJ2-2; CDR3 protein: CASSTSRDSNTGDLFF
clone size: .; V gene: TRBV5-4; J gene: TRBJ1-1; CDR3 protein: CASSIDSGQQNTEAFF
clone size: .; V gene: TRBV23-1; J gene: TRBJ2-5; CDR3 protein: CASNHIAGAGETQYF
clone size: .; V gene: TRBV5-1; J gene: TRBJ2-2; CDR3 protein: CASQKSTGGTGELFF
clone size: .; V gene: TRBV5-6; J gene: TRBJ1-3; CDR3 protein: CASSWTVGNTIYF
clone size: .; V gene: TRBV5-4; J gene: TRBJ2-7; CDR3 protein: CASSATGTGAVVEQYF
clone size: .; V gene: TRBV13; J gene: TRBJ1-2; CDR3 protein: CASSPPGGGGYTF
clone size: .; V gene: TRBV2; J gene: TRBJ1-1; CDR3 protein: CATQRGKTGGVNTEAFF
clone size: .; V gene: TRBV5-4; J gene: TRBJ1-2; CDR3 protein: CASSLVGQGAGGYTF
clone size: .; V gene: TRBV7-2; J gene: TRBJ2-3; CDR3 protein: CASSLAGGGRTDTQYF
clone size: .; V gene: TRBV19; J gene: TRBJ1-5; CDR3 protein: CASSSQVNQPQHF
clone size: .; V gene: TRBV6-4; J gene: TRBJ2-7; CDR3 protein: CASNGTSGSYEQYF
clone size: .; V gene: TRBV5-5; J gene: TRBJ1-2; CDR3 protein: CASNRDSPYGYTF
clone size: .; V gene: TRBV11-3; J gene: TRBJ2-3; CDR3 protein: CASSLWTGGAADTQYF
clone size: .; V gene: TRBV4-2; J gene: TRBJ1-2; CDR3 protein: CASIENYGTAFTSQPLGYTF
clone size: .; V gene: TRBV7-8; J gene: TRBJ2-7; CDR3 protein: CASSLSQDSTREQYF
clone size: .; V gene: TRBV6-1; J gene: TRBJ2-1; CDR3 protein: CASRIAGGGWNEQFF
clone size: .; V gene: TRBV21-1; J gene: TRBJ2-7; CDR3 protein: CASSKGNREPREQNEQYF
clone size: .; V gene: TRBV6-5; J gene: TRBJ1-2; CDR3 protein: CASRAQDRAYGYTF
clone size: .; V gene: TRBV7-3; J gene: TRBJ2-5; CDR3 protein: CASSYRVRETQYF
clone size: .; V gene: TRBV7-7; J gene: TRBJ2-5; CDR3 protein: CASSRQAGEETQYF
clone size: .; V gene: TRBV27; J gene: TRBJ2-7; CDR3 protein: CASSLSPRGLYEQYF
clone size: .; V gene: TRBV6-5; J gene: TRBJ2-3; CDR3 protein: CASSFYQDTDTQYF
clone size: .; V gene: TRBV7-8; J gene: TRBJ1-5; CDR3 protein: CASSHQGAGNQPQHF
clone size: .; V gene: TRBV5-1; J gene: TRBJ1-2; CDR3 protein: CASSFRDRGGGYTF
clone size: .; V gene: TRBV29-1; J gene: TRBJ1-2; CDR3 protein: CSVLGQGSGYTF
clone size: .; V gene: TRBV19; J gene: TRBJ1-2; CDR3 protein: CASSSRGAAYGYTF
clone size: .; V gene: TRBV7-9; J gene: TRBJ2-7; CDR3 protein: CASSSMTGRYEQYF
clone size: .; V gene: TRBV6-5; J gene: TRBJ2-7; CDR3 protein: CASGRQGSLAYEQYF
clone size: .; V gene: TRBV5-6; J gene: TRBJ2-1; CDR3 protein: CASSLDLGRSNEQFF
clone size: .; V gene: TRBV4-3; J gene: TRBJ2-1; CDR3 protein: CASSLSRGGYNEQFF
clone size: .; V gene: TRBV27; J gene: TRBJ1-1; CDR3 protein: CASKAEGRNTEAFF
clone size: .; V gene: TRBV7-2; J gene: TRBJ1-2; CDR3 protein: CASSLDRGYGYTF
clone size: .; V gene: TRBV28; J gene: TRBJ1-5; CDR3 protein: CASKEGATDQPQHF
clone size: .; V gene: TRBV30; J gene: TRBJ1-2; CDR3 protein: CAWSLRGGDYGYTF
clone size: medium-sized; V gene: TRBV28; J gene: TRBJ2-1; CDR3 protein: CASSTSGRSAEQFF
clone size: .; V gene: TRBV13; J gene: TRBJ1-4; CDR3 protein: CASSLRTGANEKLFF
clone size: .; V gene: TRBV7-9; J gene: TRBJ2-3; CDR3 protein: CASSPQASTDTQYF
clone size: .; V gene: TRBV5-1; J gene: TRBJ1-2; CDR3 protein: CASSLFRPGQGYLGYGYTF
clone size: .; V gene: TRBV30; J gene: TRBJ2-1; CDR3 protein: CAWSLDSSDNEQFF
clone size: .; V gene: TRBV29-1; J gene: TRBJ1-1; CDR3 protein: CSVIVGDNTEAFF
clone size: .; V gene: TRBV7-2; J gene: TRBJ2-7; CDR3 protein: CASSFPIGGETGGSEQYF
clone size: .; V gene: TRBV19; J gene: TRBJ2-1; CDR3 protein: CASSIGLAGVKSYNEQFF
clone size: .; V gene: TRBV18; J gene: TRBJ1-1; CDR3 protein: CASSPSYGQSNTEAFF
clone size: .; V gene: TRBV27; J gene: TRBJ1-4; CDR3 protein: CASSLQGTNEKLFF
clone size: .; V gene: TRBV29-1; J gene: TRBJ2-5; CDR3 protein: CSVETEGQETQYF
clone size: .; V gene: TRBV15; J gene: TRBJ1-1; CDR3 protein: CATSSGVRAGNTEAFF